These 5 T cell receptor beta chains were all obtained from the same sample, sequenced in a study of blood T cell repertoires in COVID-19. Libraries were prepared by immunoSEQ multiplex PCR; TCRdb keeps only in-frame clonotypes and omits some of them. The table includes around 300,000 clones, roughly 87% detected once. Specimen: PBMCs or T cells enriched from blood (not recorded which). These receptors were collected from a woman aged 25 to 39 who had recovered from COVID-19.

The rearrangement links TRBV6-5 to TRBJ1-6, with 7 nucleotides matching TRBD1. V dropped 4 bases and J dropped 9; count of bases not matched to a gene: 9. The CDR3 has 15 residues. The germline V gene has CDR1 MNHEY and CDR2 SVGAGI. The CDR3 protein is CASSWGQLSSSPLHF. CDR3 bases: TGTGCCAGCAGTTGGGGACAGCTTAGTAGTTCACCCCTCCACTTT.

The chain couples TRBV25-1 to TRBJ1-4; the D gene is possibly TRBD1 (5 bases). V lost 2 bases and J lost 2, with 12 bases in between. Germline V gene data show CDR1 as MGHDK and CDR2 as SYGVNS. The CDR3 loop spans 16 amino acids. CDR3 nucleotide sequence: TGTGCCAGCAGTGAACTTGGGACTTCCACTAATGAAAAACTGTTTTTT. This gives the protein CASSELGTSTNEKLFF.

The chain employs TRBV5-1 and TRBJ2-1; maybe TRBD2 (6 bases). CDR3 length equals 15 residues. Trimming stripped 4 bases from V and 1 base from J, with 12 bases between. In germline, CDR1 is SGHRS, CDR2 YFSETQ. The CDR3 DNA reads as TGCGCCAGCAGCCAATTGGGGGGATCCTACAATGAGCAGTTCTTC. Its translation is CASSQLGGSYNEQFF.

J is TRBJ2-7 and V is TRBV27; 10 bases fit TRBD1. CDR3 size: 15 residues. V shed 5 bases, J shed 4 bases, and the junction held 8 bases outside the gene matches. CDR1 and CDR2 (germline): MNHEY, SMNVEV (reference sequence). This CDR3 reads CASSGVGTGVYEQYF. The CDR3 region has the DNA TGTGCCAGCAGTGGGGTCGGGACAGGGGTTTACGAGCAGTACTTC.

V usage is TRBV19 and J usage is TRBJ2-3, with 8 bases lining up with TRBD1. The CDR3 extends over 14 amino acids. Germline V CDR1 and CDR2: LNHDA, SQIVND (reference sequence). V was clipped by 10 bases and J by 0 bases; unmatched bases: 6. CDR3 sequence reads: CATRRTGSTDTQYF. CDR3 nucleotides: TGTGCCACCCGTCGGACAGGGAGCACAGATACGCAGTATTTT.